The 21 T cell receptor beta chains below were found in one sample sequenced in a study of cytomegalovirus exposure and HLA in healthy donors. PCR used 60 Vbeta primers and 13 Jbeta primers. Method: immunoSEQ multiplex PCR; TCRdb's copy keeps in-frame clones and lacks some. The sample has just over 150,000 clones, almost 80% seen once. The sequencing sample was made of PBMCs. Receptors originate from a woman aged 45 to 65 in good health and CMV-seropositive.

This clone was recorded only once. This chain joins TRBV19 and TRBJ2-2, with D perhaps matching TRBD2 (6 bases). Germline assignment: CDR1 LNHDA and CDR2 SQIVND (reference sequence). Trimming removed 6 bases at V and 4 bases at J, with 12 bases between. The CDR3 has 14 residues. The CDR3 DNA reads as TGTGCCAGTAGCGTGGAGGGCCTCACCGGGGAGCTGTTTTTT. Translated: CASSVEGLTGELFF.

This clone was observed once. This chain links TRBV7-2 with TRBJ2-1; 7 bases fit TRBD2. Losses at the gene ends were 5 bases for V and 4 bases for J; bases not matched to a gene: 8. The CDR3 consists of 15 residues. Germline CDR1 is SGHTA and CDR2 is FQGNSA. CDR3: CASSRRAGTYNEQFF. The CDR3 DNA reads as TGTGCCAGCAGCCGCCGAGCGGGAACTTACAATGAGCAGTTCTTC.

The gene calls are TRBV18 and TRBJ1-5; D not certain. CDR3 size: 15 residues. The V end lost 2 bases, the J end lost 2 bases, and 10 bases lay between the germline ends. Germline V gene sequence: CDR1 KGHSH, CDR2 LQKENI. CDR3 DNA sequence: TGTGCCAGCTCACCAAGTTCAGTCGGCAATCAGCCCCAGCATTTT. It codes for CASSPSSVGNQPQHF.

This chain links TRBV9 with TRBJ1-3; tentatively, D is TRBD1 (5 bases). The germline V gene encodes CDR1 SGDLS and CDR2 YYNGEE. Trimming removed 4 bases at V and 8 bases at J, with 10 bases between. The CDR3 runs to 12 residues. The DNA for the CDR3 is TGTGCCAGCAGCCCTGGGGGGGACACCATATATTTT. Translated, it gives CASSPGGDTIYF.

The V gene is TRBV5-6, the J gene TRBJ1-2; D not resolved. The V end lost 4 bases, the J end lost 2 bases, and 12 bases lay between the germline ends. This CDR3 has 14 residues. The germline gives CDR1 SGHDT, CDR2 YYEEEE. CDR3 residues: CASSLGSLNYGYTF. CDR3 nucleotide sequence: TGTGCCAGCAGCCTAGGTTCCCTAAACTATGGCTACACCTTC. Together with reference TRBV5-6 and TRBJ1-2, the CDR3 gives the full variable domain: DAGVTQSPTHLIKTRGQQVTLRCSPKSGHDTVSWYQQALGQGPQFIFQYYEEEERQRGNFPDRFSGHQFPNYSSELNVNALLLGDSALYLCASSLGSLNYGYTFGSGTRLTVV.

This chain connects TRBV5-1 to TRBJ1-1; TRBD1 is a possible D gene (6 bases). The germline V gene encodes CDR1 SGHRS and CDR2 YFSETQ. V was trimmed by 0 bases and J by 1 base, leaving 13 bases between them. The CDR3 is 16 residues long. The CDR3 region has the DNA TGCGCCAGCAGCTTGGATCCAGGGGAGGGGAACACTGAAGCTTTCTTT. This encodes CASSLDPGEGNTEAFF.

This chain connects TRBV15 to TRBJ2-7; TRBD1 is a possible D gene (5 bases). Per germline, CDR1 LNHNV and CDR2 YYDKDF (reference sequence). The CDR3 extends over 16 amino acids. V gave up 0 bases and J gave up 2 bases, with 14 bases separating them. Written as DNA, the CDR3 is TGTGCCACCAGCAGAGATCGGACATTTTCCACCTACGAGCAGTACTTC. Translated: CATSRDRTFSTYEQYF.

This clone was detected only once. The chain joins TRBV27 to TRBJ2-7, with no clear D. V was pared by 6 bases and J by 6 bases, with 12 bases between. CDR1 MNHEY and CDR2 SMNVEV come from the germline V gene (reference sequence). The CDR3 sequence is 12 residues long. The CDR3 nucleotides are TGTGCCAGCAGCCCACCGGGTTCCGAGCAGTACTTC. This encodes CASSPPGSEQYF.

The rearrangement uses TRBV27 and TRBJ1-2, with TRBD1 identical over 7 bases. The CDR3 loop spans 14 amino acids. J gave up 4 bases and V 7 bases, and 9 bases lay outside the gene matches. Germline values: CDR1 MNHEY, CDR2 SMNVEV (reference sequence). The CDR3 coding sequence is TGTGCCAGCACTCCGGTGGGGGACAGCTATGGCTACACCTTC. Translation gives CASTPVGDSYGYTF.

The CDR3 region has the DNA TGTGCCAGCAGCTCTCAACCCGGGACTAGCGGGGGGAGCACAGATACGCAGTATTTT. Its protein product is CASSSQPGTSGGSTDTQYF. The chain is built from TRBV5-4 and TRBJ2-3; TRBD2 matches 15 bases. V was clipped by 3 bases and J by 0 bases; unmatched bases: 8. Germline V gene lookup returns CDR1 SGHNT and CDR2 YYREEE (reference sequence). The CDR3 consists of 19 residues.

The V and J genes are TRBV4-3 and TRBJ1-3; 7 nucleotides align to TRBD1. The CDR3 spans 16 residues. From germline, CDR1 is LGHNA and CDR2 YSLEER. V lost 1 base, J lost 0 bases, and 3 bases stayed unmatched. The CDR3 is CASSQGTGDSGNTIYF. CDR3 DNA: TGCGCCAGCAGCCAAGGGACAGGAGACTCTGGAAACACCATATATTTT.

J is TRBJ2-7 and V is TRBV28; 8 nucleotides match TRBD1. From germline, CDR1 is MDHEN and CDR2 SYDVKM. V trimming: 7 bases; J trimming: 2 bases; junction bases outside the gene matches: 7. The CDR3 has 14 amino acids. The DNA for the CDR3 is TGTGCCAGCACCCCTCCAGGGGGCCCCTACGAGCAGTACTTC. Its protein is CASTPPGGPYEQYF. Filled out from reference TRBV28 and TRBJ2-7, the complete variable domain reads DVKVTQSSRYLVKRTGEKVFLECVQDMDHENMFWYRQDPGLGLRLIYFSYDVKMKEKGDIPEGYSVSREKKERFSLILESASTNQTSMYLCASTPPGGPYEQYFGPGTRLTVT.

The chain is built from TRBV13 and TRBJ1-1; a weak D match, TRBD1 (5 bases). Germline V gene data show CDR1 as PRHDT and CDR2 as FYEKMQ (reference sequence). The CDR3 contains 13 residues. V was pared by 0 bases and J by 6 bases, with 8 bases between. The CDR3 DNA follows: TGTGCCAGCAGCTTAGGTCGGGGGGCTGAAGCTTTCTTT. Its translation: CASSLGRGAEAFF.

The V and J genes are TRBV7-2 and TRBJ2-1; possibly TRBD2 for D (6 bases). The CDR3 has 16 residues. Germline V lookup: CDR1 SGHTA, CDR2 FQGNSA. The V end was cut by 1 base, the J end by 1 base, with 11 bases between. CDR3 coding DNA: TGTGCCAGCAGCTTAGAAGGTGGGGGGTCCTACAATGAGCAGTTCTTC. Encoded protein: CASSLEGGGSYNEQFF.

This chain connects TRBV2 to TRBJ2-1, with 7 bases fitting TRBD2. Germline CDR1 and CDR2: SNHLY and FYNNEI. V shed 10 bases, J shed 1 base, and the junction held 7 bases outside the gene matches. The CDR3 extends over 14 amino acids. CDR3 amino acids: CATGTTRSYNEQFF. The CDR3, as DNA: TGTGCCACCGGGACTACACGTTCCTACAATGAGCAGTTCTTC.

The J gene is TRBJ2-3, the V gene TRBV2; 8 bases map to TRBD2. CDR1 is SNHLY, CDR2 FYNNEI, per germline. With 5 bases clipped from V and 2 bases from J, the junction kept 6 bases outside the gene matches. The CDR3 has 15 amino acids. The CDR3 is CASSWLAGSTDTQYF. The CDR3 bases are TGTGCCAGCAGTTGGCTAGCGGGCTCCACAGATACGCAGTATTTT. Supplemented by reference TRBV2 and TRBJ2-3, the full variable domain reads EPEVTQTPSHQVTQMGQEVILRCVPISNHLYFYWYRQILGQKVEFLVSFYNNEISEKSEIFDDQFSVERPDGSNFTLKIRSTKLEDSAMYFCASSWLAGSTDTQYFGPGTRLTVL.

The DNA of the CDR3 is TGTGCCAGTAGTATTTTGACAAGGTATAGCAATCAGCCCCAGCATTTT. It encodes CASSILTRYSNQPQHF. The V and J genes are TRBV19 and TRBJ1-5; D unclear. V lost 3 bases to trimming and J lost 0 bases, with 12 bases between them. Germline V gene sequence: CDR1 LNHDA, CDR2 SQIVND (reference sequence). This CDR3 has 16 amino acids.

The chain links TRBV4-1 to TRBJ2-3; 9 positions match TRBD2. The CDR3 spans 17 residues. V shed 0 bases and J 0 bases; nucleotides not matched to a gene: 4. Germline lookup yields CDR1 MGHRA and CDR2 YSYEKL. CDR3 region: CASSQDGLAGSTDTQYF. The CDR3 nucleotides are TGCGCCAGCAGCCAAGACGGCCTAGCGGGGAGCACAGATACGCAGTATTTT.

This chain links TRBV4-3 with TRBJ1-3; TRBD1 might be the D (6 bases). V lost 4 bases to trimming and J lost 2 bases, with 9 bases between them. Per germline, CDR1 LGHNA and CDR2 YSLEER. CDR3 length equals 14 residues. CDR3 nucleotide sequence: TGCGCCAGCAGCCTACAGGGCACTGGAAACACCATATATTTT. It specifies CASSLQGTGNTIYF.

V is TRBV9 and J is TRBJ2-1; D is undetermined. The V end lost 4 bases, the J end lost 9 bases, and 11 bases lay between the germline ends. Germline CDR1 SGDLS, CDR2 YYNGEE. This CDR3 has 12 residues. The CDR3 sequence: CASSHRLGEQFF. CDR3 coding DNA: TGTGCCAGCAGCCACCGACTCGGTGAGCAGTTCTTC.

In its sample, this clone was seen a few times. The junction does not match germline at one end; this may be a read error. The chain combines TRBV27 with TRBJ2-7, with D hard to call. Germline V gene sequence: CDR1 MNHEY, CDR2 SMNVEV (reference sequence). This CDR3 comprises 12 residues. The DNA of the CDR3 is TGTGCCAGCAGTTTAGTAGTACAGATCTTCTCTTTC. It encodes CASSLVVQIFSF.